This T cell receptor (beta chain) stems from a study of human T cells and chemical hapten exposure. The time point: patch test 3, about 24 weeks after DPC sensitization. Treatment specified: therapeutic diphenylcyclopropenone sensitization with weekly scalp DPC. TCRdb used MiXCR to reprocess the RACE reads, holding one entry per CDR3 protein. The sample has about 71,000 distinct CDR3 sequences, around 10% seen once. At least ten counts were recorded for this clonotype. This CDR3 comprises 16 residues. Germline-derived CDR1 and CDR2 are SEHNR and FQNEAQ (reference sequence). The trim removed 5 bases at V and 7 bases at J, leaving 12 bases unmatched.

The sequence was obtained from a woman in her 50s with alopecia areata. Some clones in this sample may be carry-over from other donors' samples. The J gene is TRBJ1-4, the V gene TRBV7-9, with 8 bases matching TRBD1. Specimen: whole blood, collected in connection with sensitization to the hapten diphenylcyclopropenone (DPC). CDR3 loop: CASSPQSGQGGEKLFF. Here the CDR3 DNA reads TGTGCCAGCAGCCCACAATCCGGACAGGGCGGTGAAAAACTGTTTTTT.